This is a list of T cell receptor beta chains from one sample in a study of T cell changes during pregnancy in multiple sclerosis. Clones were read by immunoSEQ multiplex PCR, and TCRdb kept only the in-frame ones, dropping some. The table includes over 80,000 clones, about nine tenths detected once. The sequences come from peripheral blood, collected in the second trimester of pregnancy. These receptors were taken from a female donor in good health, enrolled as a control in a pregnancy study. Each CDR3 is given with its conserved first and last residue. A D gene is named only where the DNA matches it firmly. Clone size is not always given. Where it is, it says once, few, many or a class for expanded clones.

>TRBJ1-1|NA|TRBV5-1|NA
CASSLRPGMNTEAFF
TGCGCCAGCAGCTTGAGACCGGGGATGAACACTGAAGCTTTCTTT
>TRBJ2-1|TRBD1|TRBV27|NA
CASSSYTGGGYNEQFF
TGTGCCAGCAGTTCGTATACAGGGGGCGGATACAATGAGCAGTTCTTC
>TRBJ2-7|TRBD1|TRBV5-1|NA
CASSGDTDRGLKQYF
TGCGCCAGCAGCGGAGACACAGACAGGGGTCTGAAGCAGTACTTC
>TRBJ2-5|TRBD1|TRBV6-1|NA
CASSEVRGGLETQYF
TGTGCCAGCAGTGAAGTCCGAGGGGGCCTGGAGACCCAGTACTTC
>TRBJ1-1|NA|TRBV7-2|NA
CASSFGQIEAFF
TGTGCCAGCAGCTTCGGACAGATTGAAGCTTTCTTT
>TRBJ1-1|TRBD1|TRBV19|NA
CASSERTGGRRDTEAFF
TGTGCCAGTAGTGAGCGGACAGGGGGGAGAAGGGACACTGAAGCTTTCTTT
>TRBJ1-5|NA|TRBV30|NA
CAWSVAGNQPQHF
TGTGCCTGGAGTGTGGCCGGGAATCAGCCCCAGCATTTT
>TRBJ1-1|NA|TRBV11-2|few
CASSLVGIGATEAFF
TGTGCCAGCAGCTTAGTAGGGATAGGGGCCACTGAAGCTTTCTTT
>TRBJ1-4|TRBD1|TRBV15|NA
CATSRADRATNEKLFF
TGTGCCACCAGCAGAGCTGACAGGGCCACTAATGAAAAACTGTTTTTT
>TRBJ2-5|NA|TRBV25-1|NA
CASNRIQETQYF
TGTGCCAGCAACAGGATCCAAGAGACCCAGTACTTC
>TRBJ2-3|TRBD1|TRBV5-1|NA
CASSHRDRGSTDTQYF
TGCGCCAGCAGCCACCGGGACAGGGGGAGCACAGATACGCAGTATTTT
>TRBJ2-7|TRBD1|TRBV7-9|NA
CASSPQGAIGLYEQYF
TGTGCCAGCAGCCCACAGGGGGCCATCGGCCTCTACGAGCAGTACTTC
>TRBJ1-2|NA|TRBV5-1|NA
CASSRGGDTDGYTF
TGCGCCAGCAGCCGGGGGGGGGACACTGATGGCTACACCTTC
>TRBJ1-2|TRBD1|TRBV11-2|NA
CASSPGQGYYGYTF
TGTGCCAGCAGCCCCGGACAGGGGTACTATGGCTACACCTTC
>TRBJ2-5|TRBD1|TRBV7-2|NA
CASSSLVGTGGDQYF
TGTGCCAGCAGTTCCCTGGTAGGGACAGGGGGGGATCAGTACTTC
>TRBJ1-1|TRBD1|TRBV6-5|few
CASSWGQMNTEAFF
TGTGCCAGCAGTTGGGGACAGATGAACACTGAAGCTTTCTTT
>TRBJ2-3|TRBD2|TRBV27|NA
CASSPTGGLAGGGDTQYF
TGTGCCAGCAGCCCAACAGGGGGGCTAGCGGGAGGGGGAGATACGCAGTATTTT
>TRBJ2-5|TRBD2|TRBV5-4|NA
CASSSGTSGAETQYF
TGTGCCAGCAGCTCCGGGACTAGCGGGGCGGAGACCCAGTACTTC
>TRBJ1-2|TRBD1|TRBV7-9|NA
CASSYGDSLRANYGYTF
TGTGCCAGCAGCTACGGGGACAGTCTACGAGCTAACTATGGCTACACCTTC
>TRBJ1-3|NA|TRBV27|once
CASRGVSGNTIYF
TGTGCCAGCCGGGGTGTGTCTGGAAACACCATATATTTT
>TRBJ1-6|TRBD1|TRBV2|NA
CASRGWHRDRGSPLHF
TGTGCCAGCAGGGGATGGCACCGGGACAGGGGTTCACCCCTCCACTTT
>TRBJ2-3|TRBD1|TRBV19|NA
CASSIRDRVRADTQYF
TGTGCCAGTAGTATCCGGGACAGGGTTAGGGCAGATACGCAGTATTTT
>TRBJ2-1|TRBD1|TRBV18|NA
CASSPRGQSSGDEQFF
TGTGCCAGCTCACCAAGGGGACAGAGTTCAGGGGATGAGCAGTTCTTC
>TRBJ2-3|TRBD1|TRBV6-1|NA
CASGGTGRTDTQYF
TGTGCCAGCGGGGGGACAGGGAGAACAGATACGCAGTATTTT
>TRBJ2-7|TRBD2|TRBV6-5|NA
CASSYSSGGGYEQYF
TGTGCCAGCAGTTACTCTAGCGGGGGAGGCTACGAGCAGTACTTC
>TRBJ1-5|NA|TRBV4-1|NA
CASSQDMAAISNQPQHF
TGCGCCAGCAGCCAAGATATGGCGGCAATCAGCAATCAGCCCCAGCATTTT
>TRBJ2-2|NA|TRBV6-4|NA
CASSGGASAGELFF
TGTGCCAGCAGTGGCGGGGCGAGCGCCGGGGAGCTGTTTTTT
>TRBJ1-1|NA|TRBV5-6|NA
CASRVWEDENTEAFF
TGTGCCAGCAGGGTCTGGGAGGATGAGAACACTGAAGCTTTCTTT
>TRBJ2-1|NA|TRBV19|once
CASSMVPRSEQFF
TGTGCCAGTAGTATGGTCCCGCGATCCGAGCAGTTCTTC
>TRBJ2-5|TRBD2|TRBV5-1|NA
CASSLGTSAPETQYF
TGCGCCAGCAGCTTGGGGACTAGCGCCCCAGAGACCCAGTACTTC
>TRBJ2-1|TRBD1|TRBV6-6|once
CASSYSGTGGLKRQFF
TGTGCCAGCAGTTACTCCGGGACAGGGGGCCTAAAAAGGCAGTTCTTC
>TRBJ2-2|NA|TRBV29-1|NA
CSAHTGTGELFF
TGCAGCGCCCACACAGGGACCGGGGAGCTGTTTTTT
>TRBJ2-3|NA|TRBV4-3|NA
CASSQRSSSTPTDTQYF
TGCGCCAGCAGCCAGAGGTCCTCTTCGACCCCCACAGATACGCAGTATTTT
>TRBJ2-5|TRBD1|TRBV28|NA
CASSLSGTGGRVRTQYF
TGTGCCAGCAGTTTATCAGGGACAGGGGGTCGGGTTAGGACCCAGTACTTC
>TRBJ1-6|TRBD1|TRBV28|NA
CASSGQGAGNSPLHF
TGTGCCAGCAGTGGACAGGGGGCGGGGAATTCACCCCTCCACTTT
>TRBJ1-1|NA|TRBV7-2|NA
CASSLGVGGLNTEAFF
TGTGCCAGCAGCTTAGGGGTTGGAGGGTTGAACACTGAAGCTTTCTTT
>TRBJ1-6|TRBD1|TRBV6-5|NA
CASSYLQGRGNSPLHF
TGTGCCAGCAGTTACTTACAGGGCAGGGGGAATTCACCCCTCCACTTT
>TRBJ1-1|NA|TRBV19|NA
CASSSMWMGEGDTEAFF
TGTGCCAGTAGTTCCATGTGGATGGGGGAGGGTGACACTGAAGCTTTCTTT
>TRBJ2-5|TRBD2|TRBV6-1|once
CASSERRAGGLQETQYF
TGTGCCAGCAGTGAACGTCGAGCGGGGGGTTTGCAAGAGACCCAGTACTTC
>TRBJ2-2|TRBD2|TRBV7-8|NA
CASSLGPGGAGELFF
TGTGCCAGCAGCTTAGGCCCCGGGGGGGCCGGGGAGCTGTTTTTT
>TRBJ1-2|NA|TRBV6-4|once
CASSDGLSYTF
TGTGCCAGCAGTGACGGGCTAAGCTACACCTTC
>TRBJ1-5|TRBD1|TRBV28|once
CASSWDRGSNQPQHF
TGTGCCAGCAGTTGGGACAGGGGGAGCAATCAGCCCCAGCATTTT
>TRBJ2-1|TRBD2|TRBV6-5|NA
CASSYSPGRGGSQFF
TGTGCCAGCAGTTACTCCCCGGGGCGGGGGGGCTCGCAGTTCTTC
>TRBJ2-5|TRBD2|TRBV27|once
CASSLAAGGKETQYF
TGTGCCAGCAGTTTGGCAGCGGGGGGGAAAGAGACCCAGTACTTC
>TRBJ2-7|NA|TRBV6-5|NA
CASSSPPGTSYEQYF
TGTGCCAGCAGTTCCCCCCCGGGGACATCATACGAGCAGTACTTC
>TRBJ1-2|TRBD1|TRBV29-1|NA
CSATGTGRNYGYTF
TGCAGCGCAACCGGGACAGGCCGTAACTATGGCTACACCTTC
>TRBJ1-4|TRBD1|TRBV5-1|NA
CASSSRQGVGEKLFF
TGCGCCAGCAGCAGTCGACAGGGGGTGGGTGAAAAACTGTTTTTT
>TRBJ1-5|NA|TRBV5-5|NA
CASSLEYNQPQHF
TGTGCCAGCAGCTTGGAATATAATCAGCCCCAGCATTTT
>TRBJ1-3|NA|TRBV4-1|NA
CASSQDFTGGNTIYF
TGCGCCAGCAGCCAAGATTTCACGGGAGGAAACACCATATATTTT
>TRBJ2-1|TRBD1|TRBV5-4|once
CASSSRTGDNEQFF
TGTGCCAGCAGCTCGAGGACAGGGGACAATGAGCAGTTCTTC
>TRBJ1-5|NA|TRBV28|once
CASSLVGRGQPQHF
TGTGCCAGCAGTTTAGTGGGCAGGGGTCAGCCCCAGCATTTT
>TRBJ1-1|NA|TRBV6-4|NA
CASSRYGGVTEAFF
TGTGCCAGCAGCCGATACGGGGGGGTCACTGAAGCTTTCTTT
>TRBJ2-5|TRBD1|TRBV6-6|NA
CASRSSDRGSGETQYF
TGTGCCAGCAGGTCATCGGACAGGGGGTCGGGAGAGACCCAGTACTTC
>TRBJ1-1|NA|TRBV18|NA
CASSLGVVMNTEAFF
TGTGCCAGCTCCCTCGGAGTTGTAATGAACACTGAAGCTTTCTTT
>TRBJ1-6|NA|TRBV27|NA
CASSLGENSPLHF
TGTGCCAGCAGTTTAGGGGAGAATTCACCCCTCCACTTT
>TRBJ2-5|NA|TRBV7-9|NA
CASSLSPGGTQYF
TGTGCCAGCAGCTTATCCCCGGGTGGGACCCAGTACTTC
>TRBJ2-5|TRBD2|TRBV30|NA
CASSPTSGAYQETQYF
TGTGCCTCGAGCCCAACTAGCGGGGCGTACCAAGAGACCCAGTACTTC
>TRBJ1-5|NA|TRBV19|few
CASSPQDQPQHF
TGTGCCAGTAGCCCCCAGGATCAGCCCCAGCATTTT
>TRBJ2-1|TRBD2|TRBV11-2|NA
CASSSPLAAISYNEQFF
TGTGCCAGCAGCTCCCCGCTAGCGGCCATCTCCTACAATGAGCAGTTCTTC